Listed below are T cell receptor beta chains from one sample, sequenced in a study of cytomegalovirus exposure and HLA in healthy donors. This table comes from immunoSEQ multiplex PCR, and its TCRdb copy is limited to in-frame clones, with some not included. This sample has about 200,000 clones, with over 65% found just once. Specimen: PBMCs. The receptors here all came from a man in his forties in good health and CMV-seronegative. Both conserved end residues are part of each CDR3. A D gene is named only where the DNA matches it firmly. A row's size may be missing; if present it is once, few, many or a size class.

TRBJ1-1 | - | TRBV5-1 | - | CASSLWGPNMNTEAFF | TGCGCCAGCAGCTTGTGGGGGCCAAACATGAACACTGAAGCTTTCTTT
TRBJ2-7 | - | TRBV28 | few | CASSFYREQYF | TGTGCCAGCAGTTTCTACAGGGAGCAGTACTTC
TRBJ2-1 | TRBD1 | TRBV7-9 | - | CASMGQGAVSAQFF | TGTGCCAGCATGGGACAGGGGGCGGTTTCTGCGCAGTTCTTC
TRBJ1-6 | - | TRBV27 | - | CASSLAGAGSPLHF | TGTGCCAGCAGCCTTGCGGGGGCCGGTTCACCCCTCCACTTT
TRBJ2-7 | TRBD1 | TRBV7-8 | - | CASRRDSPFYF | TGTGCCAGCAGACGGGACAGTCCCTTCTACTTC
TRBJ2-3 | - | TRBV6-1 | - | CASSEEVRRSTDTQYF | TGTGCCAGCAGTGAAGAGGTACGGAGGAGCACAGATACGCAGTATTTT
TRBJ2-1 | TRBD2 | TRBV6-4 | - | CASSDGPAGSDNEQFF | TGTGCCAGCAGTGACGGTCCAGCGGGATCCGACAATGAGCAGTTCTTC
TRBJ2-1 | - | TRBV10-2 | - | CASRVGAGSPNEQFF | TGCGCCAGCAGAGTCGGGGCGGGAAGCCCCAATGAGCAGTTCTTC
TRBJ2-6 | - | TRBV5-6 | - | CASSYTTGTPFSGANVLTF | TGTGCCAGCAGCTACACCACCGGGACACCATTCTCTGGGGCCAACGTCCTGACTTTC
TRBJ2-1 | TRBD2 | TRBV2 | - | CASLPSGRAGEQFF | TGTGCCAGCCTTCCGAGCGGGAGGGCAGGTGAGCAGTTCTTC
TRBJ1-1 | - | TRBV7-9 | - | CASSTNSGRRRTEAFF | TGTGCCAGCAGCACAAACTCAGGCAGGAGGAGAACTGAAGCTTTCTTT
TRBJ2-1 | TRBD2 | TRBV5-4 | few | CASSLATSGRGTEQFF | TGTGCCAGCAGCCTGGCGACTAGCGGGAGGGGGACTGAGCAGTTCTTC
TRBJ2-1 | TRBD2 | TRBV9 | once | CASSASGGAHNEQFF | TGTGCCAGCAGCGCTAGCGGGGGGGCGCACAATGAGCAGTTCTTC
TRBJ2-2 | TRBD1 | TRBV27 | once | CASSTGTGAFNTGELFF | TGTGCCAGCAGCACCGGGACAGGGGCCTTCAACACCGGGGAGCTGTTTTTT
TRBJ2-1 | TRBD1 | TRBV5-1 | - | CASSSKQGIHNEQFF | TGCGCCAGCAGCTCAAAACAGGGGATACACAATGAGCAGTTCTTC
TRBJ2-7 | - | TRBV7-2 | - | CASRLSGSPYEQYF | TGTGCCAGCAGGTTAAGCGGCAGCCCCTACGAGCAGTACTTC
TRBJ2-5 | TRBD2 | TRBV5-4 | once | CASSSGGVADQYF | TGTGCCAGCAGCTCCGGGGGGGTTGCTGACCAGTACTTC
TRBJ1-2 | - | TRBV7-6 | - | CASSLAPEGKGGYTF | TGTGCCAGCAGCTTAGCGCCGGAGGGGAAGGGCGGCTACACCTTC
TRBJ2-1 | TRBD1 | TRBV19 | - | CASSIGGMTGAVYEQFF | TGTGCCAGTAGTATAGGGGGCATGACAGGGGCGGTTTATGAGCAGTTCTTC
TRBJ2-1 | TRBD1 | TRBV19 | - | CASMDRGLGEQFF | TGTGCCAGTATGGACAGGGGCCTGGGTGAGCAGTTCTTC
TRBJ1-2 | TRBD1 | TRBV7-2 | - | CASSPLQGMRYGYTF | TGTGCCAGCAGCCCTCTACAGGGGATGAGGTATGGCTACACCTTC
TRBJ2-2 | TRBD2 | TRBV2 | - | CASKGGGARELFF | TGTGCCAGCAAGGGCGGGGGGGCCCGGGAGCTGTTTTTT
TRBJ2-7 | TRBD2 | TRBV30 | - | CAWNQLAGGYEQYF | TGTGCCTGGAACCAACTAGCGGGAGGTTACGAGCAGTACTTC
TRBJ2-7 | TRBD1 | TRBV6-1 | - | CATSGQSYEQYF | TGTGCCACCTCGGGACAGAGCTACGAGCAGTACTTC
TRBJ2-1 | TRBD2 | TRBV19 | - | CASSPGLAGASINEQFF | TGTGCCAGTAGTCCAGGACTAGCGGGGGCCTCTATCAATGAGCAGTTCTTC
TRBJ1-5 | - | TRBV27 | - | CASRTLAGGQPQHF | TGTGCCAGCAGAACCCTCGCCGGCGGTCAGCCCCAGCATTTT
TRBJ2-7 | - | TRBV5-1 | - | CASLGDGGEQYF | TGCGCCAGCCTGGGGGACGGGGGCGAGCAGTACTTC
TRBJ2-5 | - | TRBV27 | - | CASSFSRGQETQYF | TGTGCCAGCAGTTTTTCAAGGGGCCAAGAGACCCAGTACTTC
TRBJ2-3 | TRBD1 | TRBV6-6 | - | CASSYGTGDADTQYF | TGTGCCAGCAGTTACGGGACAGGGGACGCAGATACGCAGTATTTT
TRBJ2-2 | - | TRBV4-3 | - | CASSLTASGGANTGELFF | TGCGCCAGCAGCCTGACCGCCTCGGGCGGGGCGAACACCGGGGAGCTGTTTTTT
TRBJ2-1 | - | TRBV29-1 | - | CSVERGINEQFF | TGCAGCGTTGAACGGGGAATCAATGAGCAGTTCTTC
TRBJ2-5 | TRBD1 | TRBV10-3 | - | CAIRGQDNQEAQYF | TGTGCCATCAGGGGACAGGACAACCAAGAGGCCCAGTACTTC
TRBJ2-7 | TRBD2 | TRBV30 | - | CAWSVGSSGTLEQYF | TGTGCCTGGAGTGTAGGGTCCAGCGGGACCCTCGAGCAGTACTTC
TRBJ1-6 | - | TRBV6-5 | few | CASRPDRRSSPLHF | TGTGCCAGCAGACCCGACAGGAGGAGTTCACCCCTCCACTTT
TRBJ2-2 | - | TRBV9 | - | CASSVRDSRAGELFF | TGTGCCAGCAGCGTACGGGACTCTCGAGCCGGGGAGCTGTTTTTT
TRBJ1-1 | - | TRBV5-6 | - | CASSLGLPGRTEAFF | TGTGCCAGCAGCTTGGGACTCCCCGGGAGGACTGAAGCTTTCTTT
TRBJ1-1 | - | TRBV7-8 | - | CASSFTDYYTEAFF | TGTGCCAGCAGCTTTACAGATTACTACACTGAAGCTTTCTTT
TRBJ2-7 | - | TRBV6-5 | - | CASSYGAKPSYEQYF | TGTGCCAGCAGTTACGGAGCAAAACCCTCCTACGAGCAGTACTTC
TRBJ1-1 | - | TRBV27 | few | CASSLMDSTEAFF | TGTGCCAGCAGTTTAATGGACAGTACTGAAGCTTTCTTT
TRBJ1-2 | - | TRBV28 | few | CASSNGLIYGYTF | TGTGCCAGCAGCAACGGACTTATCTATGGCTACACCTTC